These 13 T cell receptor beta chains originate from one sample sequenced in a study of shared clonotypes between healthy human individuals. TCRdb keeps only in-frame clones here, not all; method: immunoSEQ multiplex PCR. Among over a million clones listed, about four fifths were seen once. The sequencing sample was made of memory CD4+ T cells from PBMCs. Subset specified: CD45RA-negative fraction. The source of these receptors is a man aged 18 to 30 in good health. Some clones in this sample may be carry-over from other donors' samples.

On this clone itself: The sample contains more than one DNA sequence encoding this CDR3. The J gene is TRBJ2-7, the V gene TRBV18; D is ambiguous. CDR3 length: 12 residues. The germline V gene has CDR1 KGHSH and CDR2 LQKENI. Between the trimmed V and J ends, which lost 3 bases and 4 bases, there was a span of 7 bases. This chain's CDR3 is CASSPGVYEQYF. CDR3 in DNA: TGTGCCAGCTCACCTGGCGTTTACGAGCAGTACTTC.

The V and J genes are TRBV5-1 and TRBJ2-1, with TRBD2 identical over 10 bases. The ends lost 4 bases at V and 2 bases at J; junction bases unmatched: 6. Germline CDR1 SGHRS, CDR2 YFSETQ. The CDR3 is 16 amino acids. The CDR3 sequence: CASSPMTSGPYNEQFF. Written as DNA, the CDR3 is TGCGCCAGCAGCCCGATGACTAGCGGGCCCTACAATGAGCAGTTCTTC. Complete variable domain (other parts from reference TRBV5-1 and TRBJ2-1): KAGVTQTPRYLIKTRGQQVTLSCSPISGHRSVSWYQQTPGQGLQFLFEYFSETQRNKGNFPGRFSGRQFSNSRSEMNVSTLELGDSALYLCASSPMTSGPYNEQFFGPGTRLTVL.

This clone occurred once. V is TRBV2 and J is TRBJ2-5, with a possible D match to TRBD2 (6 bases). Germline lookup yields CDR1 SNHLY and CDR2 FYNNEI. The germline V and J ends were trimmed by 3 bases and 5 bases, with 16 bases remaining between them. This CDR3 has 15 residues. DNA of the CDR3: TGTGCCAGCAGTGACACTAGCCGGGTTTCGGAGACCCAGTACTTC. Translation gives CASSDTSRVSETQYF.

The gene calls are TRBV11-2 and TRBJ2-3; D possibly uses TRBD1 or TRBD2 (5 bases each). Germline V gene data show CDR1 as SGHAT and CDR2 as FQNNGV. Trimming took off 5 bases at V and 1 base at J, with 13 bases between the two ends. The CDR3 contains 15 residues. The CDR3 sequence: CASSGRWDGTDTQYF. CDR3 bases: TGTGCCAGCAGCGGCAGATGGGACGGCACAGATACGCAGTATTTT.

The CDR3 is CASSYSIKSSYEQYF. For the CDR3, the DNA is TGTGCCAGCAGTTACTCGATTAAAAGCTCCTACGAGCAGTACTTC. The J gene is TRBJ2-7, the V gene TRBV6-5; no clear D. Trimming cost V 0 bases and J 0 bases, with 9 bases left between them. In germline, CDR1 is MNHEY, CDR2 SVGAGI. The CDR3 length is 15 residues.

The genes are TRBV11-2 and TRBJ2-7; either TRBD1 or TRBD2 may fit D (5 bases each). CDR3 length: 13 residues. The ends were cut back, 4 bases at V and 4 bases at J, with 11 bases in the middle. CDR1 is SGHAT, CDR2 FQNNGV, per germline. CDR3: CASSSRDRYEQYF. The CDR3 nucleotides are TGTGCCAGCAGCTCCCGGGACCGATACGAGCAGTACTTC.

V usage is TRBV5-1 and J usage is TRBJ2-5; D is possibly TRBD1 (6 bases). Trimming pared 3 bases from V and 4 bases from J, leaving 13 bases between. Germline V gene sequence: CDR1 SGHRS, CDR2 YFSETQ. This CDR3 spans 14 amino acids. The CDR3 spells CASSSEGRGETQYF. CDR3 bases: TGCGCCAGCAGCTCCGAGGGCAGGGGAGAGACCCAGTACTTC.

The chain uses TRBV5-5 and TRBJ1-3; weak D call: TRBD1 (6 bases). This CDR3 region has 15 residues. V lost 3 bases and J lost 4, with 14 bases in between. The germline V gene encodes CDR1 SGHKS and CDR2 YYEKEE (reference sequence). CDR3 coding DNA: TGTGCCAGCAGCTCCTATGGGGGCGCCGGAAACACCATATATTTT. Encoded protein: CASSSYGGAGNTIYF.

The rearrangement joins TRBV4-3 to TRBJ1-3; D unresolved. The CDR3 extends over 14 amino acids. CDR1 and CDR2 from the germline V gene are LGHNA and YSLEER. V lost 1 base and J 1 base, leaving 5 bases between the germline ends. The CDR3 loop reads CASSQVRSGNTIYF. Written as DNA, the CDR3 is TGCGCCAGCAGCCAAGTGCGTTCTGGAAACACCATATATTTT.

The sample holds one count of this clone. The DNA of the CDR3 is TGTGCCAGCAGTCCCCTAGCGCACCTCTCCTACGAGCAGTACTTC. Translating it yields CASSPLAHLSYEQYF. The chain is built from TRBV6-6 and TRBJ2-7; D might be TRBD2 (6 bases). Trimming left V 5 bases short and J 0 bases short, with 14 bases between. Germline lookup yields CDR1 MNHNY and CDR2 SVGAGI (reference sequence). This CDR3 has 15 residues.

V is TRBV10-3 and J is TRBJ2-1, with 11 bases identical to TRBD2. In germline, CDR1 is ENHRY, CDR2 SYGVKD. V shed 1 base, J shed 10 bases, and the junction held 6 bases outside the gene matches. This CDR3 region has 15 residues. The CDR3 spells CAISEFDSGRGEQFF. DNA of the CDR3: TGTGCCATCAGTGAGTTTGATAGCGGGAGGGGAGAGCAGTTCTTC.

V usage is TRBV21-1 and J usage is TRBJ2-5; whether TRBD2, the table's D call, matches the DNA was not checked. TRBV21-1 counts as a pseudogene. The CDR3 is 16 amino acids. CDR3 in amino acids: CASSRGGLAGDWGQYF. CDR3 coding DNA: TGTGCCAGCAGCAGAGGGGGACTAGCGGGAGATTGGGGCCAGTACTTC.

The rearrangement joins TRBV28 to TRBJ2-7; D not resolved. CDR3 length: 12 amino acids. CDR1 and CDR2 from the germline V gene are MDHEN and SYDVKM. The germline V and J ends were trimmed by 8 bases and 6 bases, with 14 bases remaining between them. The CDR3 protein is CASGRLDGEQYF. CDR3 DNA: TGTGCCAGCGGCCGGCTGGACGGCGAGCAGTACTTC.